This section outlines one T cell receptor (beta chain) sequence together with its context. What it recognizes is unknown. Barcoded TCR alpha and TCR beta cDNA libraries with UMIs came from 5'RACE using constant-segment primers. TCRdb re-analysed the 5' RACE reads in MiXCR, keeping a single row per CDR3 protein. Seen here are around 110,000 distinct CDR3 sequences, approximately 15% observed once, and the top ten hold about 39%. This entry comes from a study of T-cell memory formation after mild COVID-19. Study background: The study found TCR clusters largely donor specific. Study findings and constraints: CD4+ contracting clones were mainly CM and EM; CD8+ ones, EMRA.

This CDR3 is built from 12 residues. V was clipped by 6 bases and J by 2 bases, with 11 bases between them. The germline CDR1 and CDR2 sequences are GTSNPN and SVGIG (reference sequence). The sample was PBMCs or a T cell subset sorted from them (not recorded which). The chain carries TRBV30 and TRBJ2-7; the D gene is possibly TRBD2 (5 bases). This sequence originates from a man younger than 35 who had mild COVID-19 (a few samples of this study predate the infection). Cell type and time point are not known. In DNA, the CDR3 is TGTGCCTGTCACGGGGATGCCTACGAGCAGTACTTC. Amino acid sequence: CACHGDAYEQYF.